These 2 T cell receptor beta chains originate from one sample sequenced in a study of blood T cell repertoires in COVID-19. TCRdb keeps only in-frame clones here, not all; method: immunoSEQ multiplex PCR. The data show around 470,000 clones, 85% to 90% seen once. The specimen was peripheral blood. These receptors came from a man between 18 and 35 years old with COVID-19, enrolled during active disease.

The chain employs TRBV4-2 and TRBJ1-1; a weak D match, TRBD1 (6 bases). The ends were cut back, 1 base at V and 1 base at J, with 10 bases in the middle. Germline V gives CDR1 LGHNA, CDR2 YNFKEQ. The CDR3 runs to 15 residues. As DNA, the CDR3 is TGTGCCAGCAGCCAAGCCGGGACAAGGAACACTGAAGCTTTCTTT. Protein sequence: CASSQAGTRNTEAFF.

The V gene is TRBV6-6, the J gene TRBJ2-7, with 10 bases lining up with TRBD2. J was trimmed by 2 bases and V by 6 bases; bases with no gene match: 10. Per germline, CDR1 MNHNY and CDR2 SVGAGI (reference sequence). The CDR3 has 16 amino acids. The DNA of the CDR3 is TGTGCCAGCAGGTCGACGACTAGCGGGTGGCCCTACGAGCAGTACTTC. Translating it yields CASRSTTSGWPYEQYF.